One TCR beta chain is described in this entry. This specimen belongs to a study of shared clonotypes between healthy human individuals. Authors' data handling: Junction-only sequences produced by ImmunoSEQ had no quality scores, so filtering differed. Repertoires were generated with immunoSEQ multiplex PCR, while TCRdb's copy carries only in-frame clones and drops some. V and J calls plus clone size are reproduced from that table; the DNA served to infer D and trimming. The sample carries 2,100,000 or so clones, around 95% recorded once. Splitting the CD4+ cells yielded a CD45RA+ naive subset and a CD45RA-negative memory subset. Germline V gives CDR1 ENHRY, CDR2 SYGVKD. The CDR3 has 15 amino acids. V lost 3 bases and J lost 3; bases outside the gene matches: 6.

Sequencing was performed on naive CD4+ T cells sorted from blood. Subset defined: CD45RA+ positively selected. The receptor was derived from a man aged 18-30 years in good health. The J gene is TRBJ2-7, the V gene TRBV10-3; 9 nucleotides match TRBD2. For the CDR3, the DNA is TGTGCCATCAGTGACATACTAGCGGGTTTCTACGAGCAGTACTTC. This encodes CAISDILAGFYEQYF.